The source of this TCR beta chain is a study of blood T cell repertoires in COVID-19. Across the whole study: PBMCs, B-cell-depleted T cells, or T cells were the source of the cDNA or gDNA that made up the material.

In the source study's methods: It was from reference gene primer amplification that nucleated cell counts were estimated. Sequencing was performed with immunoSEQ multiplex PCR; in TCRdb, only in-frame clones are kept and a portion is missing. The V and J calls and the clone size are those of that table, but D and trimming were determined from the DNA. The data contain 170,000 or so clones, roughly 75% of them seen just once; the ten biggest clones take up roughly 6.8%. Germline CDR1 reads SQVTM; CDR2 reads ANQGSEA. This CDR3 contains 13 residues. V was clipped by 1 base and J by 0 bases, with 4 bases between them.

The specimen sequenced was peripheral blood. This receptor was taken from a man between 65 and 85 years old with active or convalescent COVID-19. The genes are TRBV29-1 and TRBJ2-4; unclear D gene. CDR3 DNA: TGCAGCGTTGAAGTCCTAGCCAAAAACATTCAGTACTTC. It encodes CSVEVLAKNIQYF.